This TCR beta chain was recorded in a study of long-term antiretroviral therapy in people with HIV. This CDR3 region has 13 residues. Trimming took off 7 bases at V and 4 bases at J, with 11 bases between the two ends. Germline V gene lookup returns CDR1 LNHDA and CDR2 SQIVND (reference sequence). Notes on the study in general: Control repertoires displayed wider CDR3 length ranges than the HIV repertoires. Despite increasing after ART, diversity remained lower than that of transplant donor controls.

Survey level was the resolution at which the v3.0 immunoSEQ assay ran. Assay used: immunoSEQ multiplex PCR; TCRdb lists only in-frame clones, some missing. This sample yields some 22,000 clones, of which approximately 86% are seen a single time; 8% to 9% belongs to the top ten. This clone was seen a few times. The antigen remains unidentified. The TCR originated in a middle-aged man with HIV. The starting material was unsorted PBMCs, obtained at the start of antiretroviral therapy. The V call is TRBV19, the J call TRBJ1-5, with unresolved D. CDR3 residues: CASTIGLNQPQHF. As DNA, the CDR3 is TGTGCCAGTACCATTGGACTGAATCAGCCCCAGCATTTT.